Reported below is one T cell receptor beta chain. Its antigen is unidentified. The sample comes from a study of Ad26.COV2.S vaccination and SARS-CoV-2 variants. Study details: Among those in the COV1001 Ad26.COV2.S trial arm was the donor. Ad26.COV2.S, an intramuscular injection, was given once or twice 56 days apart. Overall study findings and caveats: Measurements of TCR breadth and depth may have given underestimates of the total T cell responses. Substantial post-vaccination breadth of spike-specific CD8+ and CD4+ T cell responses was reported.

Profiling relied on immunoSEQ multiplex PCR, and the TCRdb table lists in-frame clones only, not all of them. Of around 250,000 clones listed, about 89% are singletons. The CDR3 is 14 residues long. The V end was cut by 4 bases, the J end by 7 bases, with 17 bases between. Per germline, CDR1 SQVTM and CDR2 ANQGSEA. Treatment given: roughly 18 received Ad26.COV2.S at low or high dose, single or two shots; roughly 5 received placebo; per-sample allocation not given. Day 63 after the first injection of vaccine or placebo was the sampling time. The rearrangement joins TRBV29-1 to TRBJ2-1, with D perhaps matching TRBD2 (5 bases). The clonotype comes from a person aged 18 to 65 who received the Ad26.COV2.S COVID-19 vaccine or a placebo. Here the sequenced sample was peripheral blood, taken in a trial of Ad26.COV2.S vaccine versus placebo. CDR3 sequence (DNA): TGCAGCGTTGTGGTCGGACTCCAAAGGAATGAGCAGTTCTTC. This translates into CSVVVGLQRNEQFF.